The 17 T cell receptor beta chains reported below all come from one sample, sequenced in a study of cytomegalovirus exposure and HLA in healthy donors. PCR involved 60 Vbeta and 13 Jbeta primers. The method was immunoSEQ multiplex PCR; TCRdb's version includes in-frame clones alone and lacks a portion of them. Here the sample spans under 130,000 clones, roughly 80% being singletons. Specimen: PBMCs. The receptors come from a man between 25 and 39 years old in good health and CMV-seropositive.

This clone was detected once. The chain carries TRBV18 and TRBJ2-1; TRBD2 matches at 8 bases. The length of the CDR3 is 15 residues. V dropped 0 bases and J dropped 7; count of bases not matched to a gene: 5. Germline V lookup: CDR1 KGHSH, CDR2 LQKENI. The CDR3 spells CASSPPPGGRNEQFF. The CDR3 DNA sequence: TGTGCCAGCTCACCACCCCCGGGGGGGAGGAATGAGCAGTTCTTC.

This clone was seen a single time. The CDR3 bases are TGTGCCAGCAGTTACTTCGAGGACAGGGGTTACGAGCAGTACTTC. As protein: CASSYFEDRGYEQYF. The chain joins TRBV6-5 to TRBJ2-7, with 9 bases matching TRBD1. From germline, CDR1 is MNHEY and CDR2 SVGAGI. CDR3 length: 15 amino acids. V dropped 1 base and J dropped 4; count of bases not matched to a gene: 5.

CDR3 sequence: CASRVLDTQYF. The CDR3 nucleotides are TGTGCCTCCCGGGTCCTAGATACGCAGTATTTT. The chain carries TRBV10-3 and TRBJ2-3; D unresolved. The CDR3 is made up of 11 amino acids. The germline CDR1 and CDR2 sequences are ENHRY and SYGVKD. V was pared by 11 bases and J by 5 bases, with 11 bases between.

This chain connects TRBV7-9 to TRBJ1-2; 9 nucleotides match TRBD1. Germline V gives CDR1 SEHNR, CDR2 FQNEAQ (reference sequence). Unmatched junction bases numbered 1, after V lost 1 base and J lost 4 bases. The CDR3 extends over 14 amino acids. CDR3: CASSLGQGGYGYTF. CDR3 DNA sequence: TGTGCCAGCAGCTTAGGACAGGGGGGCTATGGCTACACCTTC.

This sequence joins TRBV30 and TRBJ1-6; D is undetermined. The CDR3 is 14 residues long. Germline CDR1 reads GTSNPN; CDR2 reads SVGIG (reference sequence). The V and J ends lost 0 bases and 6 bases respectively, with 9 bases between them. The CDR3 DNA is TGTGCCTGGAGTGTAAGAACAGCTAATTCACCCCTCCACTTT. It specifies CAWSVRTANSPLHF.

V gene TRBV4-1 combines with J gene TRBJ1-3; D may be TRBD1 (5 bases). The CDR3 extends over 17 amino acids. Germline V lookup: CDR1 MGHRA, CDR2 YSYEKL. Trimming pared 2 bases from V and 4 bases from J, leaving 18 bases between. CDR3 DNA: TGCGCCAGCAGCCAAAGCGGGGTTGGGGACTTCGGAAACACCATATATTTT. As protein: CASSQSGVGDFGNTIYF.

This clone was recorded a few times. The gene calls are TRBV5-6 and TRBJ2-7; no clear D gene. The V end lost 0 bases, the J end lost 6 bases, and 22 bases lay between the germline ends. The CDR3 totals 17 residues. The germline gives CDR1 SGHDT, CDR2 YYEEEE. The CDR3 region is CASSLGPQPGLNGEQYF. The CDR3, as DNA: TGTGCCAGCAGCTTGGGGCCCCAACCCGGGTTAAACGGCGAGCAGTACTTC. The full variable domain, in which reference TRBV5-6 and TRBJ2-7 provide the parts outside the CDR3, is DAGVTQSPTHLIKTRGQQVTLRCSPKSGHDTVSWYQQALGQGPQFIFQYYEEEERQRGNFPDRFSGHQFPNYSSELNVNALLLGDSALYLCASSLGPQPGLNGEQYFGPGTRLTVT.

A note on this clone: The sample contains more than one DNA sequence encoding this CDR3. The chain couples TRBV27 to TRBJ1-6; no reliable D call. CDR1 MNHEY and CDR2 SMNVEV come from the germline V gene (reference sequence). This CDR3 comprises 12 residues. V was cut by 3 bases and J by 6 bases, with 3 bases left in between. This CDR3 is CASSFSNSPLHF. The CDR3 coding sequence is TGTGCCAGCAGTTTCAGTAATTCACCCCTCCACTTT.

The J gene is TRBJ1-6, the V gene TRBV6-5, with 7 bases matching TRBD1. The CDR3 contains 13 residues. Losses at the gene ends were 11 bases for V and 3 bases for J; bases not matched to a gene: 4. Germline assignment: CDR1 MNHEY and CDR2 SVGAGI. DNA for the CDR3: TGTGCCGTCGGGACAGACTATAATTCACCCCTCCACTTT. Encoded protein: CAVGTDYNSPLHF.

The rearrangement uses TRBV29-1 and TRBJ1-1; D is unresolved. V lost 6 bases to trimming and J lost 0 bases, with 14 bases between them. This CDR3 has 14 residues. CDR1 SQVTM and CDR2 ANQGSEA come from the germline V gene. The CDR3 coding sequence is TGCAGCGTCCAACCGTACTCGATGAACACTGAAGCTTTCTTT. This codes for CSVQPYSMNTEAFF. Based on the CDR3 plus reference TRBV29-1 and TRBJ1-1, the full variable domain is SAVISQKPSRDICQRGTSLTIQCQVDSQVTMMFWYRQQPGQSLTLIATANQGSEATYESGFVIDKFPISRPNLTFSTLTVSNMSPEDSSIYLCSVQPYSMNTEAFFGQGTRLTVV.

The rearrangement joins TRBV5-1 to TRBJ1-6; TRBD1 matches 8 bases. Germline-derived CDR1 and CDR2 are SGHRS and YFSETQ. Trimming took 4 bases from V and 7 from J; bases not matched to a gene: 4. There are 14 residues in the CDR3. The CDR3 protein is CASSRGQGNSPLHF. The CDR3 DNA sequence: TGCGCCAGCAGCCGAGGACAGGGAAATTCACCCCTCCACTTT.

This clone was recorded once. The chain links TRBV27 to TRBJ2-1, with 10 nucleotides matching TRBD1. Per the germline V gene, CDR1 is MNHEY and CDR2 is SMNVEV (reference sequence). The CDR3 loop spans 16 amino acids. Trimming removed 3 bases from V and 3 bases from J; junction bases left unmatched: 5. This chain's CDR3 is CASSFYDRGLYNEQFF. Written as DNA, the CDR3 is TGTGCCAGCAGTTTCTATGACAGGGGGCTCTACAATGAGCAGTTCTTC.

The chain joins TRBV4-1 to TRBJ1-5, with D tentatively TRBD1 (6 bases). The V gene's germline CDR1 is MGHRA and CDR2 YSYEKL. V was shortened by 6 bases and J by 4 bases, with 13 bases between the two germline ends. This CDR3 is 14 amino acids long. The DNA of the CDR3 is TGCGCCAGCAGTACAACCCAGGGGAATCAGCCCCAGCATTTT. It yields the protein CASSTTQGNQPQHF.

The J gene is TRBJ1-1, the V gene TRBV30; TRBD1 matches 7 bases. Germline CDR1 and CDR2: GTSNPN and SVGIG (reference sequence). With V trimmed by 5 bases and J by 1 base, 4 bases remained unmatched. The CDR3 runs to 13 residues. CDR3 nucleotides: TGTGCCTGGGACAGGGCTCCGAACACTGAAGCTTTCTTT. This codes for CAWDRAPNTEAFF. Full variable domain (rest looked up from reference TRBV30 and TRBJ1-1): SQTIHQWPATLVQPVGSPLSLECTVEGTSNPNLYWYRQAAGRGLQLLFYSVGIGQISSEVPQNLSASRPQDRQFILSSKKLLLSDSGFYLCAWDRAPNTEAFFGQGTRLTVV.

This clone occurred a few times. The chain employs TRBV21-1 and TRBJ2-3; the D segment call TRBD2 is taken from the table without a DNA check. TRBV21-1 is a recognized pseudogene. The CDR3 sequence is 17 residues long. The CDR3 DNA is TGTGCCAGCAGCAAAGCACATGAGCGGGGGGTACCCTATACGCAGTATTTT. This encodes CASSKAHERGVPYTQYF.

V is TRBV4-2 and J is TRBJ2-7; no clear D gene. The CDR3 runs 13 residues. With 1 base removed from V and 7 bases from J, the gap between germline ends came to 11 bases. Germline values: CDR1 LGHNA, CDR2 YNFKEQ. The CDR3 sequence is CASSQGLAGEQYF. In DNA, the CDR3 is TGTGCCAGCAGCCAAGGGCTCGCTGGTGAGCAGTACTTC.

The chain has TRBV11-2 and TRBJ1-2, with D hard to call. V lost 1 base and J lost 5, with 8 bases in between. The V gene's germline CDR1 is SGHAT and CDR2 FQNNGV. This CDR3 region has 13 residues. The CDR3 is CASSLGPDYGYTF. The DNA for the CDR3 is TGTGCCAGCAGCTTAGGGCCAGATTATGGCTACACCTTC.